Presented here are 21 T cell receptor beta chains from one specimen sequenced in a study of blood T cell repertoires in COVID-19. The repertoire was sequenced with immunoSEQ multiplex PCR; TCRdb's copy has only in-frame clones and lacks some. The sample carries about 200,000 clones, approximately 91% recorded once. Sample: peripheral blood. These receptor sequences come from a middle-aged woman with acute or convalescent COVID-19.

This sequence joins TRBV9 and TRBJ2-3; 7 bases align to TRBD2. In germline, CDR1 is SGDLS, CDR2 YYNGEE. V lost 7 bases, J lost 3 bases, and 5 bases stayed unmatched. This CDR3 is 13 amino acids long. The CDR3, as DNA: TGTGCCAGCCGGGGGGAAGGAACAGATACGCAGTATTTT. Its protein product is CASRGEGTDTQYF.

The chain links TRBV6-5 to TRBJ2-7; TRBD2 might be the D (6 bases). V shed 2 bases and J shed 6 bases, with 8 bases lying between them. CDR3 length equals 12 residues. Germline CDR1 MNHEY, CDR2 SVGAGI. The chain's CDR3 is CASSYLGGEQYV. In DNA, the CDR3 is TGTGCCAGCAGTTACCTGGGGGGCGAGCAGTACGTC.

The count of this clone is one. The V and J genes are TRBV18 and TRBJ2-1; a possible D gene is TRBD1 (5 bases). Per the germline V gene, CDR1 is KGHSH and CDR2 is LQKENI. Trimming cost V 5 bases and J 7 bases, with 12 bases left between them. The length of the CDR3 is 13 residues. In nucleotides, the CDR3 is TGTGCCAGCTCAGCAGGGTTGGATAATGAGCAGTTCTTC. This translates into CASSAGLDNEQFF.

This sequence joins TRBV11-2 and TRBJ2-5; 7 bases are shared with TRBD1. Germline V gene lookup returns CDR1 SGHAT and CDR2 FQNNGV. The CDR3 sequence is 18 residues long. V was clipped by 5 bases and J by 1 base; unmatched bases: 16. CDR3 DNA: TGTGCCAGCAGCCTCCGGTCCCGGGACAGTCAGGTCCAAGAGACCCAGTACTTC. Its protein is CASSLRSRDSQVQETQYF.

The genes are TRBV4-1 and TRBJ1-5, with 7 positions matching TRBD1. After removal of 4 bases from V and 5 bases from J, the junction contained 11 bases not matched to a gene. This CDR3 is built from 16 residues. Germline V gene lookup returns CDR1 MGHRA and CDR2 YSYEKL. This CDR3 is CASSPGDSPAHQPQHF. Written as DNA, the CDR3 is TGCGCCAGCAGCCCCGGGGACAGTCCGGCCCATCAGCCCCAGCATTTT.

The gene calls are TRBV5-1 and TRBJ1-1, with 8 bases that match TRBD1. Germline V CDR1 and CDR2: SGHRS, YFSETQ. The CDR3 runs to 15 residues. The trim removed 4 bases at V and 4 bases at J, leaving 9 bases unmatched. The CDR3 DNA follows: TGCGCCAGCAGCCCTACCCCAGGGGGCTTCACTGAAGCTTTCTTT. Residues: CASSPTPGGFTEAFF.

The gene calls are TRBV19 and TRBJ1-1; 7 bases agree with TRBD1. The CDR3 has 13 residues. In germline, CDR1 is LNHDA, CDR2 SQIVND (reference sequence). The ends lost 2 bases at V and 4 bases at J; junction bases unmatched: 1. CDR3 sequence (DNA): TGTGCCAGTAGTATATGGGACAGCACTGAAGCTTTCTTT. This gives the protein CASSIWDSTEAFF.

The chain recombines TRBV2 with TRBJ2-7; 9 bases are a match to TRBD1. With V trimmed by 10 bases and J by 5 bases, 6 bases remained unmatched. CDR3 length: 12 amino acids. Germline CDR1 SNHLY, CDR2 FYNNEI. The DNA of the CDR3 is TGTGCCATGCAGGACAGGGGAGACGAGCAGTACGTC. This codes for CAMQDRGDEQYV.

This sequence joins TRBV5-3 and TRBJ2-7; D is possibly TRBD1 (6 bases). TRBV5-3 counts as an open reading frame of uncertain function. This CDR3 comprises 19 residues. V lost 6 bases to trimming and J lost 3 bases, with 31 bases between them. The CDR3 nucleotides are TGTGCCAGAAAACTCCCCGGCCGAATCAAGGACAGTCTGTTCTACGAGCAGTACGTC. Its translation: CARKLPGRIKDSLFYEQYV.

This clone has more than one count but fewer than ten. CDR3 bases: TGTGCCAGCAGTGGACAGGGGCCGGCTGGGAATGAGCAGTTCTTC. Translating gives CASSGQGPAGNEQFF. The chain uses TRBV2 and TRBJ2-1; TRBD1 aligns across 8 bases. The germline gives CDR1 SNHLY, CDR2 FYNNEI. This CDR3 contains 15 residues. V shed 4 bases and J 7 bases; nucleotides not matched to a gene: 9.

V gene TRBV2 combines with J gene TRBJ1-2; 12 nucleotides line up with TRBD1. The CDR3 totals 15 residues. After removal of 4 bases from V and 8 bases from J, the junction contained 8 bases not matched to a gene. The V gene's germline CDR1 is SNHLY and CDR2 FYNNEI. In DNA form, the CDR3 reads TGTGCCAGCAGTGGTTGGGACAGGGGGCATCAAGGCTACACCTTC. It is translated as CASSGWDRGHQGYTF.

The rearrangement uses TRBV5-1 and TRBJ1-3; TRBD1 matches at 10 bases. CDR3 length: 16 amino acids. After removal of 4 bases from V and 3 bases from J, the junction contained 7 bases not matched to a gene. Germline CDR1 reads SGHRS; CDR2 reads YFSETQ. CDR3 sequence (DNA): TGCGCCAGCAGCCTTGAAGGGACAGGGGTTGGAAACACCATATATTTT. Residues: CASSLEGTGVGNTIYF.

The chain is built from TRBV6-5 and TRBJ1-2; TRBD1 matches at 10 bases. CDR1 is MNHEY, CDR2 SVGAGI, per germline. This CDR3 comprises 14 residues. The V and J ends lost 6 bases and 2 bases, in that order; junction bases with no gene match: 3. The CDR3 DNA reads TGTGCCAGCAGAGGGACAGGGGCAAACTATGGCTACACCTTC. It specifies CASRGTGANYGYTF.

The chain carries TRBV12-3 or TRBV12-4 and TRBJ2-5; D may be TRBD2 (5 bases). This CDR3 contains 13 residues. Trimming left V 6 bases short and J 1 base short, with 9 bases between. The CDR3, as DNA: TGTGCCAGCAGCTTGACTATCCAAGAGACCCAGTACTTC. Amino acids: CASSLTIQETQYF.

The chain uses TRBV3-1 (or the pseudogene TRBV3-2) and TRBJ2-3, with TRBD2 identical over 10 bases. Trimming took 0 bases from V and 5 from J; bases not matched to a gene: 11. Germline V gene data show CDR1 as LGHDT and CDR2 as YNNKEL (reference sequence). CDR3 length: 18 amino acids. The CDR3 DNA is TGTGCCAGCAGCCAAGATCCCCCGGCTAGCGGGGGACTAGATACGCAGTATTTT. Translating it yields CASSQDPPASGGLDTQYF.

The CDR3 nucleotides read TGTGCCAGCAACTCCGGAGTAGGGACAGGGCAAAAACTGTTTTTT. Its translation: CASNSGVGTGQKLFF. V gene TRBV27 combines with J gene TRBJ1-4; 9 bases fit TRBD1. Trimming removed 7 bases from V and 9 bases from J; junction bases left unmatched: 12. The CDR3 has 15 amino acids. CDR1 is MNHEY and CDR2 is SMNVEV in the germline V gene (reference sequence).

The chain joins TRBV4-1 to TRBJ2-7; D unresolved. The germline gives CDR1 MGHRA, CDR2 YSYEKL. This CDR3 has 13 residues. V lost 2 bases and J 4 bases, leaving 9 bases between the germline ends. CDR3 sequence (DNA): TGCGCCAGCAGCCAATCGTCCGGTTACGAGCAGTACGTC. Translated, it gives CASSQSSGYEQYV.

CDR3 nucleotides: TGCAGCGTTGAGGACAGCGAGAACACTGAAGCTTTCTTT. It specifies CSVEDSENTEAFF. V and J are TRBV29-1 and TRBJ1-1, with D tentatively TRBD1 (6 bases). Germline-derived CDR1 and CDR2 are SQVTM and ANQGSEA. Deletions cut 3 bases from V and 1 base from J, with 9 bases between. This CDR3 spans 13 amino acids.

The chain has TRBV27 and TRBJ1-6, with TRBD1 identical over 9 bases. The CDR3 length is 14 residues. Trimming took 4 bases from V and 10 from J; bases not matched to a gene: 5. The V gene's germline CDR1 is MNHEY and CDR2 SMNVEV (reference sequence). The CDR3: CASSWGTGKSPLHF. DNA of the CDR3: TGTGCCAGCAGTTGGGGGACAGGGAAATCACCCCTCCACTTT.

V gene TRBV5-4 combines with J gene TRBJ1-3, with TRBD1 matching 7 bases. The CDR3 contains 16 residues. V trimming: 3 bases; J trimming: 4 bases; junction bases outside the gene matches: 10. Per germline, CDR1 SGHNT and CDR2 YYREEE (reference sequence). Here the CDR3 DNA reads TGTGCCAGCAGCTCCGATACAGGGGATTCCGGAAACACCATATATTTT. Residues: CASSSDTGDSGNTIYF.

The rearrangement joins TRBV10-2 to TRBJ2-7; maybe TRBD1 (6 bases). V lost 10 bases and J lost 2, with 15 bases in between. The CDR3 is 13 amino acids. Germline V lookup: CDR1 WSHSY, CDR2 SAAADI. The CDR3, as DNA: TGCGCCACGCGTAATGGGGGCACCTACGAGCAGTACGTC. Residues: CATRNGGTYEQYV.